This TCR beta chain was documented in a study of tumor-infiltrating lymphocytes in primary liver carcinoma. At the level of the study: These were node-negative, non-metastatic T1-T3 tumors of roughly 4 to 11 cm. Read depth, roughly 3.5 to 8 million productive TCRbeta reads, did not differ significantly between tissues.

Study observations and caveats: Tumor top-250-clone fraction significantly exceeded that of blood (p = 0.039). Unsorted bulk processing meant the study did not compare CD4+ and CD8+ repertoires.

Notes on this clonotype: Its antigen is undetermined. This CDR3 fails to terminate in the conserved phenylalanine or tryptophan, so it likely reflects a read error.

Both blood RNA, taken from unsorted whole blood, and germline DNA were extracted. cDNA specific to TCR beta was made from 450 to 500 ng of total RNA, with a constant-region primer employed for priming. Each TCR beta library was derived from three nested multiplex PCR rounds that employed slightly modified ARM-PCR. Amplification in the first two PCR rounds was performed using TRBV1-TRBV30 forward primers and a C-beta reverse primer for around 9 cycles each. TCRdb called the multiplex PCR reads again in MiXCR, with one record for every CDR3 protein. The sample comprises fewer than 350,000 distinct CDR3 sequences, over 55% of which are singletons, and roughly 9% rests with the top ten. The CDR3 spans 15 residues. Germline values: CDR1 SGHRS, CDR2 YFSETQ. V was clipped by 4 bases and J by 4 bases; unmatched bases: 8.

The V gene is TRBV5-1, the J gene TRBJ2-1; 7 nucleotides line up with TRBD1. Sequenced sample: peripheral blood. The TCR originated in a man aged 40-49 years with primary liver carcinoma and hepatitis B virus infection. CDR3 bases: TGCGCCAGCAGCGTAGACAGGGTACCTTACAATGAGCAGTTCTTA. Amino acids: CASSVDRVPYNEQFL.